This T cell receptor (beta chain) was sequenced in a study of cytomegalovirus exposure and HLA in healthy donors. With 60 Vbeta and 13 Jbeta primers, the PCR was carried out. Assay: immunoSEQ multiplex PCR; the TCRdb copy retains only in-frame clones and omits some. The sample has about 130,000 clones, roughly two thirds seen once; the top ten hold over 1.5%. The study's findings and limits: Available immune exposure information covered CMV serostatus only. At a 0.05 false discovery rate, a later analysis found around 17,000 TCR beta sequences to be associated with HLA alleles. The investigators catalogued 150 to 200 TCR beta chains as cytomegalovirus-associated. Rare sequences made up most TCRs, while some public TCRs were found in many donors.

With respect to this clone: Antigen unknown.

The sequenced sample consisted of PBMCs. This sequence originates from a man under 40 in good health and CMV-seropositive.

The CDR3 DNA reads TGTGCCAGCAGTGGCGGTGGGACCGGGGAGCTGTTTTTT. Translating gives CASSGGGTGELFF. V is TRBV2 and J is TRBJ2-2; the D is unclear. Germline CDR1 and CDR2: SNHLY and FYNNEI. V shed 4 bases and J shed 5 bases, with 8 bases lying between them. CDR3 size: 13 residues. Combining the CDR3 with reference TRBV2 and TRBJ2-2 gives the whole variable domain EPEVTQTPSHQVTQMGQEVILRCVPISNHLYFYWYRQILGQKVEFLVSFYNNEISEKSEIFDDQFSVERPDGSNFTLKIRSTKLEDSAMYFCASSGGGTGELFFGEGSRLTVL.